The 10 T cell receptor beta chains reported below all come from one sample, sequenced in a study of siplizumab effects on memory and regulatory T cells. TCRdb keeps only in-frame clones here, not all; method: immunoSEQ multiplex PCR. The sample yields about 120,000 clones, 80% to 95% seen once. The sample consisted of non-Treg CD4+ T cells sorted from blood. These receptors were collected from a human donor in good health.

The J gene is TRBJ2-3, the V gene TRBV4-2, with 8 bases lining up with TRBD2. The CDR3 is made up of 17 amino acids. The junction had 10 bases not matched to a gene; V was cut back by 0 bases and J by 5 bases. Looked up from germline, CDR1 is LGHNA and CDR2 is YNFKEQ. CDR3 bases: TGTGCCAGCAGCCAAGATGGGGCGGGGGGCGGAGGAGATACGCAGTATTTT. It translates to CASSQDGAGGGGDTQYF.

The chain links TRBV6-5 to TRBJ1-2; D might be TRBD1 (6 bases). The CDR3 extends over 13 amino acids. Germline assignment: CDR1 MNHEY and CDR2 SVGAGI. Trimming pared 5 bases from V and 4 bases from J, leaving 11 bases between. CDR3 in amino acids: CASSTQGPYGYTF. The CDR3 DNA reads as TGTGCCAGCAGTACACAGGGTCCCTATGGCTACACCTTC.

V and J are TRBV18 and TRBJ1-5; D is uncertain. Germline values: CDR1 KGHSH, CDR2 LQKENI. V was clipped by 1 base and J by 4 bases, with 5 bases between them. This CDR3 is built from 13 residues. In DNA form, the CDR3 reads TGTGCCAGCTCACCACACAGAAATCAGCCCCAGCATTTT. Translated, it gives CASSPHRNQPQHF.

This clone was detected only a few times. The same CDR3 also results from other DNA sequences found in this sample. The chain has TRBV5-1 and TRBJ1-1; the D gene is possibly TRBD1 (5 bases). The length of the CDR3 is 15 residues. Germline CDR1 SGHRS, CDR2 YFSETQ. V gave up 0 bases and J gave up 0 bases, with 9 bases separating them. The CDR3 nucleotides are TGCGCCAGCAGCTTGGCGGGGACGGTGAACACTGAAGCTTTCTTT. This encodes CASSLAGTVNTEAFF. The full variable domain, its missing parts supplied by reference TRBV5-1 and TRBJ1-1, is KAGVTQTPRYLIKTRGQQVTLSCSPISGHRSVSWYQQTPGQGLQFLFEYFSETQRNKGNFPGRFSGRQFSNSRSEMNVSTLELGDSALYLCASSLAGTVNTEAFFGQGTRLTVV.

The chain carries TRBV6-5 and TRBJ1-2; no clear D gene. The germline V gene encodes CDR1 MNHEY and CDR2 SVGAGI. The CDR3 has 13 residues. Between the trimmed V and J ends, which lost 6 bases and 7 bases, there was a span of 15 bases. The CDR3 protein is CASSPGLPSGYTF. Here the CDR3 DNA reads TGTGCCAGCAGCCCTGGACTGCCCAGTGGCTACACCTTC.

This clone has a handful of counts. The V gene is TRBV25-1, the J gene TRBJ1-1, with D maybe TRBD1 (5 bases). Germline lookup yields CDR1 MGHDK and CDR2 SYGVNS. CDR3 length: 12 amino acids. The V end was cut by 6 bases, the J end by 4 bases, with 9 bases between. DNA for the CDR3: TGTGCCAGCAGGGAGAGGGGCACTGAAGCTTTCTTT. Encoded protein: CASRERGTEAFF.

The V and J genes are TRBV7-9 and TRBJ1-4, with a tentative D call TRBD1 (5 bases). This CDR3 comprises 14 residues. Germline V gene data show CDR1 as SEHNR and CDR2 as FQNEAQ (reference sequence). Trimming removed 4 bases from V and 2 bases from J, with 8 bases in between. The CDR3 sequence is CASSSRATNEKLFF. CDR3 nucleotides: TGTGCCAGCAGCTCCAGGGCCACTAATGAAAAACTGTTTTTT.

The CDR3 nucleotides are TGTGCCAGCAGCGGCGGGACTAACGTTAGAGAGACCCAGTACTTC. Protein product: CASSGGTNVRETQYF. V usage is TRBV5-4 and J usage is TRBJ2-5, with TRBD2 matching over 7 bases. The germline CDR1 and CDR2 sequences are SGHNT and YYREEE (reference sequence). The trim removed 4 bases at V and 4 bases at J, leaving 10 bases unmatched. This CDR3 is built from 15 residues.

This clone was observed once. V gene TRBV5-8 combines with J gene TRBJ1-4; D is perhaps TRBD1 (5 bases). Germline V gene sequence: CDR1 SGHTS, CDR2 YDEGEE. The V and J ends lost 0 bases and 8 bases respectively, with 14 bases between them. This CDR3 region has 15 residues. For the CDR3, the DNA is TGTGCCAGCAGCTTGGATAGGGGCGTGGGGGAAAAACTGTTTTTT. Translated, it gives CASSLDRGVGEKLFF.

This rearrangement joins TRBV6-1 to TRBJ1-5; D is possibly TRBD1 (6 bases). Germline V gene lookup returns CDR1 MNHNS and CDR2 SASEGT. Between the trimmed V and J ends, which lost 0 bases and 7 bases, there was a span of 10 bases. This CDR3 comprises 14 residues. The CDR3 DNA reads as TGTGCCAGCAGTGAAGCCGGGGGGCGACAGCCCCAGCATTTT. It is translated as CASSEAGGRQPQHF.